This is a list of T cell receptor beta chains from one sample in a study of OX40 agonist ivuxolimab in advanced cancers. TCRdb's copy holds only in-frame clones and misses some; the assay was immunoSEQ multiplex PCR. The data show roughly 10,000 clones, with 77% seen just once and 16% held by the top ten. Source: CD4+ or CD8+ T cells sorted from blood, taken in a trial of the OX40 agonist ivuxolimab. The receptors originated from an adult with an advanced solid tumor such as melanoma, head and neck, liver or kidney cancer. Both conserved end residues are part of each CDR3. D genes are given only for firm matches. Some rows mark clone size as missing; the rest say once, few, many or name a class of expanded clone.

CDR3 DNA	CDR3 protein	V gene	J gene	D gene	clone size
TGTGCCAGCAGTACGGGATTCTCCTACGAGCAGTACTTC	CASSTGFSYEQYF	TRBV6-5	TRBJ2-7	NA	medium-sized
TGTGCCAGCAGCTCCCGGGGAACAGATACGCAGTATTTT	CASSSRGTDTQYF	TRBV7-3	TRBJ2-3	NA	once
TGTGCCAGCAGTGACGGGGATACCGGGGAGCTGTTTTTT	CASSDGDTGELFF	TRBV6-4	TRBJ2-2	NA	large
TGTGCCACCAGCAGTTACCCGGACAGGCAAAAACTGTTTTTT	CATSSYPDRQKLFF	TRBV15	TRBJ1-4	TRBD1	few
TGTGCCAGCAGTGACCCGGACAGGGGCCGATACCAAGAAACCCAGTACTTC	CASSDPDRGRYQETQYF	TRBV6-1	TRBJ2-5	TRBD1	NA
TGTGCCAGCAGCTGGGGGGGAGTCTCCTACGAGCAGTACTTC	CASSWGGVSYEQYF	TRBV5-4	TRBJ2-7	TRBD2	NA
TGCGCCAGCAGCCCCGTCGGGACGGGCGTTAACTATGGCTACACCTTC	CASSPVGTGVNYGYTF	TRBV5-1	TRBJ1-2	NA	NA
TGTGCCAGCAGTCAGGGATTAGCGGGAGAAGGGTCCTACAATGAGCAGTTCTTC	CASSQGLAGEGSYNEQFF	TRBV7-3	TRBJ2-1	TRBD2	NA
TGTGCCAGCAGCCAAGTTTCTGGAGGTGCCGAATACCCCGAGCAGTACTTC	CASSQVSGGAEYPEQYF	TRBV4-2	TRBJ2-7	NA	medium-sized
TGCGCCAGCAGCCTCGAGACTAGCGGGAGGAACACCGGGGAGCTGTTTTTT	CASSLETSGRNTGELFF	TRBV5-1	TRBJ2-2	TRBD2	NA
TGTGCCAGCAGAGCCGGGACAGGGACCCTTCCTGAAGCTTTCTTT	CASRAGTGTLPEAFF	TRBV6-5	TRBJ1-1	TRBD1	NA
TGTGCCAGCTCCAGGGTAGGAGTCAACTCACCCCTCCACTTT	CASSRVGVNSPLHF	TRBV19	TRBJ1-6	NA	NA
TGCAGCGTTACGGACAGGGTAACTGAAGCTTTCTTT	CSVTDRVTEAFF	TRBV29-1	TRBJ1-1	TRBD1	NA
TGTGCCAGTAGTATAGATCTTAGGGGGAGCTCCTACAATGAGCAGTTCTTC	CASSIDLRGSSYNEQFF	TRBV19	TRBJ2-1	NA	NA
TGCGCCAGCAGCCAAGGGGGGGCAGGGGGGAGCTCCTACAATGAGCAGTTCTTC	CASSQGGAGGSSYNEQFF	TRBV4-1	TRBJ2-1	NA	NA
TGTGCCAGCAGCTGGCAAGGACTGGAGTTCGCCTACAATGAGCAGTTCTTC	CASSWQGLEFAYNEQFF	TRBV7-9	TRBJ2-1	NA	few
TGTGCCAGCAGCTTTTGGGGGCTCGACATGAACACTGAAGCTTTCTTT	CASSFWGLDMNTEAFF	TRBV7-9	TRBJ1-1	NA	few
TGTGCCAGCAGTGAAGGACAGGGTGGCTACGAGCAGTACTTC	CASSEGQGGYEQYF	TRBV2	TRBJ2-7	TRBD1	NA
TGCGCCAGCAGCTCCTCACAGGGATCTGGGGCCAACGTCCTGACTTTC	CASSSSQGSGANVLTF	TRBV5-1	TRBJ2-6	NA	NA
TGTGCCAGCAGCCCATGGACTAGCAGTTACGAGCAGTACTTC	CASSPWTSSYEQYF	TRBV7-3	TRBJ2-7	TRBD2	NA
TGCGCCAGCAGCCCTGAACGGGGCGCCTACGAGCAGTACTTC	CASSPERGAYEQYF	TRBV4-1	TRBJ2-7	NA	NA
TGTGCCAGCAGGGGACAGAACTATGGCTACACCTTC	CASRGQNYGYTF	TRBV21-1	TRBJ1-2	NA	NA
TGTGCCAGCAGCTTGTCCCCGGGGGCTGAAGCTTTCTTT	CASSLSPGAEAFF	TRBV5-6	TRBJ1-1	NA	NA
TGTGCCAGCAGCCCTCCTCACGGCTCTGGAAACACCATATATTTT	CASSPPHGSGNTIYF	TRBV9	TRBJ1-3	NA	NA
TGTGCCAGCAGTCGAACAGGGGACCGGGAGCTGTTTTTT	CASSRTGDRELFF	TRBV7-9	TRBJ2-2	TRBD1	NA
TGTGCCAGTAGAACAGTGTATTTAGATGAAAAACTGTTTTTT	CASRTVYLDEKLFF	TRBV19	TRBJ1-4	NA	NA
TGTGCCAGCAGCCCGGATACAGGGGATCGCAATCAGCCCCAGCATTTT	CASSPDTGDRNQPQHF	TRBV5-4	TRBJ1-5	TRBD1	NA